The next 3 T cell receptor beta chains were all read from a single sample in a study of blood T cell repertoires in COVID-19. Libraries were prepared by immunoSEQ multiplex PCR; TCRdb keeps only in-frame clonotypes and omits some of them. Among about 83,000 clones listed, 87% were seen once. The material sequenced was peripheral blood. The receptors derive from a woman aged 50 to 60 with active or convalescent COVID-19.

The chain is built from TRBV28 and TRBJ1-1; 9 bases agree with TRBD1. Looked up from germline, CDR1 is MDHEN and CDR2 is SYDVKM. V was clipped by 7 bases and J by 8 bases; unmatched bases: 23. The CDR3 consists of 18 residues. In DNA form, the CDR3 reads TGTGCCAGCACTCCTACCCGAGGGGGTGATCGACAGGGGGTGGAAGCTTTCTTT. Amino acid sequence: CASTPTRGGDRQGVEAFF. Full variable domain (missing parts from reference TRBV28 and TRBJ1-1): DVKVTQSSRYLVKRTGEKVFLECVQDMDHENMFWYRQDPGLGLRLIYFSYDVKMKEKGDIPEGYSVSREKKERFSLILESASTNQTSMYLCASTPTRGGDRQGVEAFFGQGTRLTVV.

The CDR3 loop is CASSFASGGGYEQYF. DNA of the CDR3: TGTGCCAGCAGCTTCGCTAGCGGGGGGGGCTACGAGCAGTACTTC. The rearrangement uses TRBV7-3 and TRBJ2-7; 12 nucleotides align to TRBD2. The CDR3 has 15 amino acids. Germline V gene sequence: CDR1 SGHTA, CDR2 FQGTGA. Losses at the gene ends were 3 bases for V and 3 bases for J; bases not matched to a gene: 3.

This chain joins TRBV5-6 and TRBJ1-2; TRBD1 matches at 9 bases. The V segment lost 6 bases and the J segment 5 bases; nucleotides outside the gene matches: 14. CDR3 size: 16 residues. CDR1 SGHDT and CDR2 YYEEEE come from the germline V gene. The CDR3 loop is CASTPSYRGPFYGYTF. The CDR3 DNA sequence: TGTGCCAGCACTCCCTCTTACAGGGGGCCCTTTTATGGCTACACCTTC.